The clone carrying this T cell receptor (beta chain) has a handful of counts. Its antigen is not identified. One entry per CDR3 protein, called by TCRdb with MiXCR from the RACE reads. The sample consists of about 110,000 distinct CDR3 sequences, roughly 12% of them appearing once. The sample originates from a study of human T cells and chemical hapten exposure. Across the study: Slight volume differences across pooled libraries mainly accounted for varying per-sample TCR yields. General observations from the study: TCRs exceeding 1 in 1000 frequency stayed unchanged with DPC sensitization.

The time point here: pre-sensitization, week 0. Treatment meaning: therapeutic diphenylcyclopropenone sensitization with weekly scalp DPC. This sequence originates from a woman in her forties or fifties with alopecia areata. Some clones in this sample may be carry-over from other donors' samples. This material consisted of whole blood, taken in connection with sensitization to the hapten diphenylcyclopropenone (DPC).

This chain's CDR3 is CASGKSSEAFF. In DNA, the CDR3 is TGCGCCAGCGGGAAAAGTAGTGAAGCTTTCTTT. This sequence joins TRBV10-2 and TRBJ1-1; D gene unclear. The CDR3 is 11 residues long. Between the trimmed V and J ends, which lost 8 bases and 7 bases, there was a span of 11 bases. The germline CDR1 and CDR2 sequences are WSHSY and SAAADI.